This T cell receptor beta chain came from a study of cytomegalovirus exposure and HLA in healthy donors. For the study at large: From HLA-typed donors, an early data release held some 91 million unique TCRs. Findings and limits, study-wide: In an earlier analysis, about 90% or about 30%: the productive usage of most TCR beta V segments. High sensitivity and specificity were reportedly achieved when the classifier diagnosed cytomegalovirus status.

Remarks on this clone: Its antigen is currently unknown.

Sampled while nominally healthy, donors likely had unrecorded immune exposures. Trimming at V came to 5 bases and at J to 0 bases, leaving 14 bases not matched to a gene. The CDR3 runs 19 residues. The germline V gene encodes CDR1 MNHEY and CDR2 SMNVEV (reference sequence). The PCR contained 60 Vbeta and 13 Jbeta primers. TCRdb's copy holds only in-frame clones and misses some; the assay was immunoSEQ multiplex PCR. Seen here are around 100,000 clones, roughly 80% observed once, and the top ten hold about 4.1%. The chain recombines TRBV27 with TRBJ1-5; 9 positions agree with TRBD1. The sequenced material came from PBMCs. The sequence derives from a man aged 45-65 years in good health and CMV-seropositive. CDR3 DNA: TGTGCCAGCAGTATCCCCGGGACAGGGAGTAGGAGTAGCAATCAGCCCCAGCATTTT. Amino acid sequence: CASSIPGTGSRSSNQPQHF.